The clone carrying this TCR beta chain was observed many times. This sample is part of a study of human T cells and chemical hapten exposure. MiXCR was run by TCRdb on the RACE reads, yielding one entry per CDR3 protein. The sample has about 380,000 distinct CDR3 sequences, about 6.3% seen once. Time point defined: patch test 2, 6 weeks after DPC sensitization. Regarding treatment: therapeutic diphenylcyclopropenone sensitization with weekly scalp DPC. Researchers extracted total RNA from unfractionated whole blood. Germline-derived CDR1 and CDR2 are SGHTA and FQGNSA. CDR3 length: 15 residues. Trimming took 6 bases from V and 8 from J; bases not matched to a gene: 10.

The sample here was whole blood, taken in connection with sensitization to the hapten diphenylcyclopropenone (DPC). This chain joins TRBV7-2 and TRBJ2-2; 9 nucleotides line up with TRBD1. The sequence was collected from a woman aged 18-29 years with alopecia areata. Some clones in this sample may be carry-over from other donors' samples. CDR3 nucleotide sequence: TGTGCCAGCAGGGCGCCGGGGACAGGGCAAGGGGAGCTGTTTTTT. Residues: CASRAPGTGQGELFF.